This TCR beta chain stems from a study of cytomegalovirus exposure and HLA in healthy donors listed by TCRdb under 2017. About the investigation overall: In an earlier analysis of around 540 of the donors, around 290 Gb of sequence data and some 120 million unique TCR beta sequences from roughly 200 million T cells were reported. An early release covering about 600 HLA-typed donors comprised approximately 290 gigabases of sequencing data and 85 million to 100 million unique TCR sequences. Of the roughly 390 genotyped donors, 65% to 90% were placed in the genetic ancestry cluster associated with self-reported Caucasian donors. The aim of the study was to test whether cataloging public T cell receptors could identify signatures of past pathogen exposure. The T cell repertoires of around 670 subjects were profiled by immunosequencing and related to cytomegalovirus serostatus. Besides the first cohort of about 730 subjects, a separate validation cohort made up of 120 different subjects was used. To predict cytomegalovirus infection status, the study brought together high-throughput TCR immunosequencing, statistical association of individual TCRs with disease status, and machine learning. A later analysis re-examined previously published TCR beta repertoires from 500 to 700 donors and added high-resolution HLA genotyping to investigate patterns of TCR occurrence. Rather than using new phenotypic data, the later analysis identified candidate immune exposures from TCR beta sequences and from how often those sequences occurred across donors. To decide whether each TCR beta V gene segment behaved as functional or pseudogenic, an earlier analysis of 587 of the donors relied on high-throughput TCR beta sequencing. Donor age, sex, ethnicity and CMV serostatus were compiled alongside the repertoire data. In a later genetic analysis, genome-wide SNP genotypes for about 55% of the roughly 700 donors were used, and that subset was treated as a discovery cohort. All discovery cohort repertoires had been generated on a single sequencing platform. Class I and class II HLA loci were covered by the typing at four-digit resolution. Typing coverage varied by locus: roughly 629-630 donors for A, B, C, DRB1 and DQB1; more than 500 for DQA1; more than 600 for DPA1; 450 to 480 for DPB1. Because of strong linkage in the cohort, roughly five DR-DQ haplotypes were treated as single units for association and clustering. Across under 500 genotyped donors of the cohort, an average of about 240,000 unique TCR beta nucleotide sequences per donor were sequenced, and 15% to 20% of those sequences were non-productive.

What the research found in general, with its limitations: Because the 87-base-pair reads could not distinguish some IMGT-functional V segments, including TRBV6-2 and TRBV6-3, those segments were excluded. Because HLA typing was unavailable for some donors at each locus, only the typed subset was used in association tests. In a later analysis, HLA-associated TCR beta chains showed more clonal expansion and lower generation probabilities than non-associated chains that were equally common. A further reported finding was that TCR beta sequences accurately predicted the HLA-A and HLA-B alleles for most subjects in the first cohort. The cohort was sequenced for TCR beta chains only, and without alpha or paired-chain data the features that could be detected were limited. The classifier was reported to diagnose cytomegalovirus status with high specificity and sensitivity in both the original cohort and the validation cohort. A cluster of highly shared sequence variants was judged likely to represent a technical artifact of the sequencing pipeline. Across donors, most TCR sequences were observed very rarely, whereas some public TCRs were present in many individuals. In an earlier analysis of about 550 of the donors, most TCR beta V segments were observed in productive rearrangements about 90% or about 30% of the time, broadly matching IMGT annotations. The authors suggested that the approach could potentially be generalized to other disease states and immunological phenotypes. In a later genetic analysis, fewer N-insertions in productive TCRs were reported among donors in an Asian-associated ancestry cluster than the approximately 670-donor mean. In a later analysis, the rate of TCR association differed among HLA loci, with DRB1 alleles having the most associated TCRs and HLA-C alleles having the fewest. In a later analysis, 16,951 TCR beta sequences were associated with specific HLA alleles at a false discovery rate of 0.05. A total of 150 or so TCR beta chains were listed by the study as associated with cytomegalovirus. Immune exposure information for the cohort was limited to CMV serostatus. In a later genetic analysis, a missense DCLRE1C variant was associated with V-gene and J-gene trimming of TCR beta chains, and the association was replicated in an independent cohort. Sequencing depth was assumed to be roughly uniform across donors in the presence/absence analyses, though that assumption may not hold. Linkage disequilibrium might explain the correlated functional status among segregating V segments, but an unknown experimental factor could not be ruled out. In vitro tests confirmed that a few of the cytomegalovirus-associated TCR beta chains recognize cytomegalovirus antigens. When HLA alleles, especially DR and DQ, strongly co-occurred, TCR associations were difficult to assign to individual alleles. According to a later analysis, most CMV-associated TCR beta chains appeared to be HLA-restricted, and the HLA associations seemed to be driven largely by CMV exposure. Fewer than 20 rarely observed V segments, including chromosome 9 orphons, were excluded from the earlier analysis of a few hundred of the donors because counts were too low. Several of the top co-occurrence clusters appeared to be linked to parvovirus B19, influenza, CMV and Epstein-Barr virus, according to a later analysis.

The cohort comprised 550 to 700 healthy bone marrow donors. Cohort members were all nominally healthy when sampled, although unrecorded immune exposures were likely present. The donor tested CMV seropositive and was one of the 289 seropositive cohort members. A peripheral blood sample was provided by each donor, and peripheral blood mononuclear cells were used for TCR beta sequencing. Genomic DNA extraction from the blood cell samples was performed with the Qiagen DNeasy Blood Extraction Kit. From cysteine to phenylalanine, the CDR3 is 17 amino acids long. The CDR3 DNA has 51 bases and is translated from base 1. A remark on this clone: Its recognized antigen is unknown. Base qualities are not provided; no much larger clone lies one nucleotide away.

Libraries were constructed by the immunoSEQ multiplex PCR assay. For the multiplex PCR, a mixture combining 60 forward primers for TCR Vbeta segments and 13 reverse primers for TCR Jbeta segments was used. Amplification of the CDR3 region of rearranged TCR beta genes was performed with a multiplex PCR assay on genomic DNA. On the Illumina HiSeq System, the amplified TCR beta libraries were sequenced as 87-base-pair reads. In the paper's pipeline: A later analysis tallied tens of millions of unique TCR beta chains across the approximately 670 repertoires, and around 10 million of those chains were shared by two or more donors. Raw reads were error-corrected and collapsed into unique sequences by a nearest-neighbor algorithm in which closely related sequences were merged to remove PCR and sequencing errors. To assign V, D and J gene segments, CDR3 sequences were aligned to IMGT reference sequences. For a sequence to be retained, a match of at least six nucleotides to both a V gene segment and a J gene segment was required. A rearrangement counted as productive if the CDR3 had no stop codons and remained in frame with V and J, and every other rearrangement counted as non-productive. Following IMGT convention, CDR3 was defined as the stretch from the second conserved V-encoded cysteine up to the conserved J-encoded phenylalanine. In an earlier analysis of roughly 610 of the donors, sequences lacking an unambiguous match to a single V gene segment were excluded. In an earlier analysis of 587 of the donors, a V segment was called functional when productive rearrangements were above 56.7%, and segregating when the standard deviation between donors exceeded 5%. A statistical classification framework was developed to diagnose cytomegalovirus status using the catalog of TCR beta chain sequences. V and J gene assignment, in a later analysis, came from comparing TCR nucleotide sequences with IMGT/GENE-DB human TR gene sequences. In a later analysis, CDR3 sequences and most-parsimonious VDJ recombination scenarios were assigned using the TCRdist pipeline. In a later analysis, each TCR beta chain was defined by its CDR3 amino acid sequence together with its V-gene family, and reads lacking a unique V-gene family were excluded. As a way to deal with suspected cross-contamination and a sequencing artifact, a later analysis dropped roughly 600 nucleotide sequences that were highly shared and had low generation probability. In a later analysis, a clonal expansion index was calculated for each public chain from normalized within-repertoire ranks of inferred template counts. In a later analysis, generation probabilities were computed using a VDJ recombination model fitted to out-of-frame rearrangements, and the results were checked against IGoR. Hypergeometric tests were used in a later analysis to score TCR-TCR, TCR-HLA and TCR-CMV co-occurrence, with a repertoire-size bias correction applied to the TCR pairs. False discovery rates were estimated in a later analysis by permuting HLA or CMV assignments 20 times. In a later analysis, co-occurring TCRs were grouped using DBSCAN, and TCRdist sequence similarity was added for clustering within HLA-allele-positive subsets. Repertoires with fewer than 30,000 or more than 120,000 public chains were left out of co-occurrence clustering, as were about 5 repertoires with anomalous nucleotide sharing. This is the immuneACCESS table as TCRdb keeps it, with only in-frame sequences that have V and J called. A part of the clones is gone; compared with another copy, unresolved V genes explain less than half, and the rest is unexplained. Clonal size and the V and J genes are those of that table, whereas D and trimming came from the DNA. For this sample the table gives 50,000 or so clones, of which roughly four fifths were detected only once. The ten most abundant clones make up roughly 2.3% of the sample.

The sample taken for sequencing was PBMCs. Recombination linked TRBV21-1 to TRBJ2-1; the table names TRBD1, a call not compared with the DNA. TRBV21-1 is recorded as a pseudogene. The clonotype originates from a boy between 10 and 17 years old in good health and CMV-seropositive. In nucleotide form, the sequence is TGTGCCAGCAGCCCCAATTGGGGGACAGGGTTTTACAATGAGCAGTTCTTC. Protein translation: CASSPNWGTGFYNEQFF.